Listed below are T cell receptor beta chains from one sample, sequenced in a study of CD8 T cells in ankylosing spondylitis. TCRdb independently ran MiXCR on the 5' RACE reads; one entry per CDR3 protein. Counted here are under 450,000 distinct CDR3 sequences, approximately 22% occurring once; the ten biggest clones make up around 14%. Sequenced material: blood, either unsorted or a sorted T cell fraction (not recorded which). The receptors were gathered from a male donor with ankylosing spondylitis or in good health (not recorded which). The CDR3 runs from the conserved cysteine through the conserved F or W. The order of the fields is V gene, clone size, J gene, D gene, CDR3 protein, CDR3 DNA. D genes are given only for firm matches. Size is omitted from some rows. Given values are once, few, many or a class for expanded clones.

v_gene: TRBV4-1; abundance: few; j_gene: TRBJ2-1; d_gene: -; CDR3aa: CASSSGADEQFF; CDR3nt: TGCGCCAGCAGCTCCGGGGCGGATGAGCAGTTCTTC
v_gene: TRBV7-2; abundance: -; j_gene: TRBJ2-7; d_gene: TRBD1; CDR3aa: CASSFSGTGSEQYF; CDR3nt: TGTGCCAGCAGCTTCTCCGGGACAGGGAGCGAGCAGTACTTC
v_gene: TRBV6-1; abundance: -; j_gene: TRBJ1-4; d_gene: -; CDR3aa: CASIEGLSEKLFF; CDR3nt: TGTGCCAGCATCGAGGGCTTATCTGAAAAACTGTTTTTT
v_gene: TRBV25-1; abundance: -; j_gene: TRBJ2-2; d_gene: -; CDR3aa: CASSGTGGYTGELFF; CDR3nt: TGTGCCAGCAGTGGGACGGGGGGCTACACCGGGGAGCTGTTTTTT
v_gene: TRBV20-1; abundance: -; j_gene: TRBJ2-1; d_gene: TRBD1; CDR3aa: CSAPDDRTGVLNEQFF; CDR3nt: TGCAGTGCTCCCGACGACAGGACAGGAGTTCTCAATGAGCAGTTCTTC
v_gene: TRBV29-1; abundance: -; j_gene: TRBJ2-3; d_gene: TRBD2; CDR3aa: CSVEVAGDNTDTQYF; CDR3nt: TGCAGCGTTGAAGTAGCGGGAGACAACACAGATACGCAGTATTTT
v_gene: TRBV12-3/TRBV12-4; abundance: -; j_gene: TRBJ2-1; d_gene: TRBD1; CDR3aa: CASRSGQMSSYNEQFF; CDR3nt: TGTGCCAGCAGATCGGGACAGATGAGCTCCTACAATGAGCAGTTCTTC
v_gene: TRBV27; abundance: -; j_gene: TRBJ2-2; d_gene: TRBD2; CDR3aa: CASSYSGGAVGELFF; CDR3nt: TGTGCCAGCAGTTATAGCGGGGGGGCCGTCGGGGAGCTGTTTTTT
v_gene: TRBV7-9; abundance: -; j_gene: TRBJ2-7; d_gene: -; CDR3aa: CASSLLHKTGVYEQYF; CDR3nt: TGTGCCAGCAGCTTATTACACAAGACGGGGGTATACGAGCAGTACTTC
v_gene: TRBV7-2; abundance: few; j_gene: TRBJ2-1; d_gene: -; CDR3aa: CASRLDGYNEQFF; CDR3nt: TGTGCCAGCAGACTCGACGGTTACAATGAGCAGTTCTTC
v_gene: TRBV7-9; abundance: -; j_gene: TRBJ2-7; d_gene: TRBD1; CDR3aa: CASLGQTSYEQYF; CDR3nt: TGTGCCAGCCTGGGACAGACCTCCTACGAGCAGTACTTC
v_gene: TRBV27; abundance: few; j_gene: TRBJ2-7; d_gene: -; CDR3aa: CASRARTVLGEQYF; CDR3nt: TGTGCCAGCAGGGCCAGGACGGTCCTGGGGGAGCAGTACTTC
v_gene: TRBV7-9; abundance: few; j_gene: TRBJ2-7; d_gene: TRBD1; CDR3aa: CASSYAGTGSYEQYF; CDR3nt: TGTGCCAGCAGCTATGCCGGGACAGGGTCCTACGAGCAGTACTTC
v_gene: TRBV20-1; abundance: -; j_gene: TRBJ2-5; d_gene: -; CDR3aa: CSASWETQYF; CDR3nt: TGCAGTGCTAGTTGGGAGACCCAGTACTTC
v_gene: TRBV9; abundance: -; j_gene: TRBJ2-3; d_gene: TRBD2; CDR3aa: CASSVLLGGSTDTQYF; CDR3nt: TGTGCCAGCAGCGTGCTTCTGGGGGGGAGCACAGATACGCAGTATTTT
v_gene: TRBV4-1; abundance: few; j_gene: TRBJ2-1; d_gene: -; CDR3aa: CASSQVKGLEQFF; CDR3nt: TGCGCCAGCAGCCAAGTGAAGGGACTTGAGCAGTTCTTC
v_gene: TRBV7-9; abundance: few; j_gene: TRBJ2-1; d_gene: TRBD2; CDR3aa: CASKGLAGGQTYNEQFF; CDR3nt: TGTGCCAGCAAGGGACTAGCGGGGGGGCAGACCTACAATGAGCAGTTCTTC
v_gene: TRBV19; abundance: -; j_gene: TRBJ2-1; d_gene: TRBD1; CDR3aa: CASSQTGGRRNEQFF; CDR3nt: TGTGCCAGTAGCCAGACAGGGGGGAGGAGGAATGAGCAGTTCTTC
v_gene: TRBV5-1; abundance: -; j_gene: TRBJ2-2; d_gene: TRBD1; CDR3aa: CASSWGQANTGELFF; CDR3nt: TGCGCCAGCAGCTGGGGACAGGCGAACACCGGGGAGCTGTTTTTT
v_gene: TRBV6-5; abundance: -; j_gene: TRBJ2-3; d_gene: -; CDR3aa: CASSYRLTTDTQYF; CDR3nt: TGTGCCAGCAGTTACCGACTAACCACAGATACGCAGTATTTT
v_gene: TRBV9; abundance: few; j_gene: TRBJ2-1; d_gene: TRBD1; CDR3aa: CASSLTGVSYNEQFF; CDR3nt: TGTGCCAGCAGCTTAACAGGGGTCTCCTACAATGAGCAGTTCTTC
v_gene: TRBV7-6; abundance: -; j_gene: TRBJ2-1; d_gene: TRBD1; CDR3aa: CASSLDRGPYNEQFF; CDR3nt: TGTGCCAGCAGCTTAGACAGGGGACCTTACAATGAGCAGTTCTTC
v_gene: TRBV20-1; abundance: -; j_gene: TRBJ2-7; d_gene: -; CDR3aa: CSARDLRSSYEQYF; CDR3nt: TGCAGTGCTAGAGATCTTCGAAGCTCCTACGAGCAGTACTTC
v_gene: TRBV28; abundance: -; j_gene: TRBJ2-4; d_gene: TRBD2; CDR3aa: CASNPAGESAKNIQYF; CDR3nt: TGTGCCAGCAACCCAGCGGGGGAATCGGCCAAAAACATTCAGTACTTC
v_gene: TRBV7-8; abundance: few; j_gene: TRBJ2-3; d_gene: -; CDR3aa: CASSLVSDADTQYF; CDR3nt: TGTGCCAGCAGCTTAGTCAGCGACGCAGATACGCAGTATTTT
v_gene: TRBV10-2; abundance: few; j_gene: TRBJ2-1; d_gene: TRBD2; CDR3aa: CASSETGLAGYNEQFF; CDR3nt: TGCGCCAGCAGTGAGACGGGACTAGCGGGGTACAATGAGCAGTTCTTC
v_gene: TRBV27; abundance: few; j_gene: TRBJ2-5; d_gene: TRBD1; CDR3aa: CASRPGQGISETQYF; CDR3nt: TGTGCCAGCAGACCGGGACAGGGGATATCAGAGACCCAGTACTTC
v_gene: TRBV12-3/TRBV12-4; abundance: -; j_gene: TRBJ1-5; d_gene: -; CDR3aa: CASSSRGGGPQHF; CDR3nt: TGTGCCAGCAGCTCACGCGGCGGGGGGCCCCAGCATTTT
v_gene: TRBV4-2; abundance: -; j_gene: TRBJ2-5; d_gene: TRBD2; CDR3aa: CASSKSEGSWTSGPIPKETQYF; CDR3nt: TGTGCCAGCAGCAAATCTGAGGGATCTTGGACTAGCGGCCCCATCCCCAAGGAGACCCAGTACTTC
v_gene: TRBV24-1; abundance: -; j_gene: TRBJ2-2; d_gene: -; CDR3aa: CATERDTGELFF; CDR3nt: TGTGCCACCGAGAGGGATACCGGGGAGCTGTTTTTT
v_gene: TRBV20-1; abundance: -; j_gene: TRBJ2-1; d_gene: TRBD2; CDR3aa: CSARDFGLAGFYEQFF; CDR3nt: TGCAGTGCTAGAGATTTCGGACTAGCGGGGTTCTATGAGCAGTTCTTC
v_gene: TRBV10-2; abundance: -; j_gene: TRBJ1-2; d_gene: -; CDR3aa: CASSEFRANYGYTF; CDR3nt: TGCGCCAGCAGTGAGTTCAGGGCCAACTATGGCTACACCTTC
v_gene: TRBV12-3/TRBV12-4; abundance: many; j_gene: TRBJ2-5; d_gene: TRBD2; CDR3aa: CASSGSSGGETQYF; CDR3nt: TGTGCCAGCAGCGGTTCTAGCGGGGGAGAGACCCAGTACTTC
v_gene: TRBV5-5; abundance: few; j_gene: TRBJ2-1; d_gene: -; CDR3aa: CASSPPGFSYNEQFF; CDR3nt: TGTGCCAGCAGCCCCCCCGGTTTCTCCTACAATGAGCAGTTCTTC
v_gene: TRBV29-1; abundance: many; j_gene: TRBJ1-2; d_gene: -; CDR3aa: CSVDLGVLSYGYTF; CDR3nt: TGCAGCGTTGACCTTGGGGTACTTAGCTATGGCTACACCTTC
v_gene: TRBV5-5; abundance: -; j_gene: TRBJ1-2; d_gene: TRBD1; CDR3aa: CASSPTGEVYYGYTF; CDR3nt: TGTGCCAGCAGCCCGACAGGGGAGGTTTACTATGGCTACACCTTC
v_gene: TRBV11-2; abundance: -; j_gene: TRBJ2-1; d_gene: -; CDR3aa: CASSPEGAGWDEQFF; CDR3nt: TGTGCCAGCAGCCCGGAGGGGGCAGGGTGGGATGAGCAGTTCTTC
v_gene: TRBV5-1; abundance: few; j_gene: TRBJ1-5; d_gene: -; CDR3aa: CASSLGTTQNQPQHF; CDR3nt: TGCGCCAGCAGCTTGGGGACTACTCAGAATCAGCCCCAGCATTTT
v_gene: TRBV7-3; abundance: few; j_gene: TRBJ2-1; d_gene: TRBD2; CDR3aa: CASSLGLAGEKQFF; CDR3nt: TGTGCCAGCAGCCTAGGACTAGCGGGGGAAAAGCAGTTCTTC
v_gene: TRBV7-9; abundance: few; j_gene: TRBJ1-1; d_gene: -; CDR3aa: CASSATGATVTEAFF; CDR3nt: TGTGCCAGCAGCGCAACGGGGGCTACTGTCACTGAAGCTTTCTTT
v_gene: TRBV5-1; abundance: few; j_gene: TRBJ2-3; d_gene: -; CDR3aa: CASSLEQGRLFPQYF; CDR3nt: TGCGCCAGCAGCTTGGAACAGGGCCGCCTTTTCCCGCAGTATTTT
v_gene: TRBV5-1; abundance: -; j_gene: TRBJ2-3; d_gene: TRBD1; CDR3aa: CASWDRRDTQYF; CDR3nt: TGCGCCAGCTGGGACAGGCGAGATACGCAGTATTTT
v_gene: TRBV12-3/TRBV12-4; abundance: -; j_gene: TRBJ2-3; d_gene: -; CDR3aa: CASSEGRYTDTQYF; CDR3nt: TGTGCCAGCAGCGAGGGACGGTACACAGATACGCAGTATTTT